Shown below are 31 T cell receptor beta chains from a single sample sequenced in a study of blood T cell repertoires in COVID-19. Some clones are missing from TCRdb's copy, which holds only in-frame ones; the method was immunoSEQ multiplex PCR. This table holds over 300,000 clones, 88% found once. Sequenced input: PBMCs or T cells enriched from blood (not recorded which). The receptor set was obtained from a young woman with acute COVID-19.

This clone was detected a few times. This rearrangement joins TRBV21-1 to TRBJ1-2; no DNA check was done on the table's D call, TRBD1. TRBV21-1 is a documented pseudogene. The CDR3 runs 14 residues. The DNA for the CDR3 is TGTGCCAGCAGCGCCGCGGGACAGGTATATGGCTACACCTTC. This codes for CASSAAGQVYGYTF.

The chain is built from TRBV9 and TRBJ2-1, with D possibly being TRBD2 (6 bases). Germline V CDR1 and CDR2: SGDLS, YYNGEE. Trimming shortened V by 4 bases and J by 8 bases, and 19 bases separated the two germline ends. The CDR3 covers 15 residues. CDR3 bases: TGTGCCAGCAGCCACCAGATGGGGGGTGACTATGAGCAGTTCTTC. This encodes CASSHQMGGDYEQFF.

The chain uses TRBV28 and TRBJ1-1; D unresolved. Germline CDR1 MDHEN, CDR2 SYDVKM. The length of the CDR3 is 14 residues. Trimming took 7 bases from V and 0 from J, leaving 12 bases between them. Written as DNA, the CDR3 is TGTGCCAGCACCTCCGGTGACTTGAACACTGAAGCTTTCTTT. This sequence encodes CASTSGDLNTEAFF.

This chain connects TRBV7-2 to TRBJ1-5; TRBD1 aligns across 8 bases. The length of the CDR3 is 15 residues. Germline lookup yields CDR1 SGHTA and CDR2 FQGNSA. V lost 3 bases, J lost 6 bases, and 7 bases stayed unmatched. DNA for the CDR3: TGTGCCAGCAGCTTTGGGACAGGCTCGGGTCAGCCCCAGCATTTT. Residues: CASSFGTGSGQPQHF.

The gene calls are TRBV19 and TRBJ1-1; TRBD1 matches at 7 bases. J lost 8 bases, V lost 3 bases, and 9 bases had no gene match. Looked up from germline, CDR1 is LNHDA and CDR2 is SQIVND (reference sequence). The CDR3 loop spans 14 amino acids. This CDR3 is CASSMGAPTGEAFF. DNA for the CDR3: TGTGCCAGTAGTATGGGGGCCCCGACAGGGGAAGCTTTCTTT.

The chain has TRBV7-2 and TRBJ2-7; a weak D match, TRBD2 (5 bases). Trimming cost V 6 bases and J 4 bases, with 13 bases left between them. Germline assignment: CDR1 SGHTA and CDR2 FQGNSA. This CDR3 has 13 residues. CDR3 nucleotide sequence: TGTGCCAGCAGTCTCCAACCGGGGTACGAGCAGTACTTC. Amino acids: CASSLQPGYEQYF.

The V call is TRBV7-2, the J call TRBJ1-1, with 7 nucleotides matching TRBD1. Germline lookup yields CDR1 SGHTA and CDR2 FQGNSA. After removal of 1 base from V and 10 bases from J, the junction contained 0 bases not matched to a gene. This CDR3 spans 11 amino acids. The CDR3 reads CASSLDRGAFF. CDR3 bases: TGTGCCAGCAGCTTAGACAGGGGAGCTTTCTTT.

This chain joins TRBV28 and TRBJ2-7; 7 bases are a match to TRBD1. The V segment lost 2 bases and the J segment 3 bases; nucleotides outside the gene matches: 7. The CDR3 sequence is 15 residues long. Germline-derived CDR1 and CDR2 are MDHEN and SYDVKM. The CDR3 DNA sequence: TGTGCCAGCAGTTTAAAGGGGGCTTTTGACTACGAGCAGTACTTC. It specifies CASSLKGAFDYEQYF. The whole variable domain, remainder taken from reference TRBV28 and TRBJ2-7, is DVKVTQSSRYLVKRTGEKVFLECVQDMDHENMFWYRQDPGLGLRLIYFSYDVKMKEKGDIPEGYSVSREKKERFSLILESASTNQTSMYLCASSLKGAFDYEQYFGPGTRLTVT.

The V gene is TRBV30, the J gene TRBJ1-1; 8 nucleotides line up with TRBD1. Germline values: CDR1 GTSNPN, CDR2 SVGIG (reference sequence). CDR3 size: 16 residues. Trimming removed 3 bases from V and 0 bases from J; junction bases left unmatched: 9. CDR3 region: CAWRLRQGILNTEAFF. The CDR3 region has the DNA TGTGCCTGGAGATTGAGACAGGGGATTCTGAACACTGAAGCTTTCTTT.

The chain uses TRBV3-1 (or the pseudogene TRBV3-2) and TRBJ2-5; D is unresolved. Germline CDR1 is LGHDT and CDR2 is YNNKEL (reference sequence). Between the trimmed V and J ends, which lost 1 base and 4 bases, there was a span of 10 bases. CDR3 length equals 14 residues. CDR3 coding DNA: TGTGCCAGCAGCCAAGTGTCCGTGTCAGAGACCCAGTACTTC. Protein product: CASSQVSVSETQYF.

The J gene is TRBJ1-2, the V gene TRBV29-1; 7 bases are a match to TRBD1. This CDR3 has 13 residues. Per germline, CDR1 SQVTM and CDR2 ANQGSEA. Trimming at V came to 1 base and at J to 4 bases, leaving 3 bases not matched to a gene. Here the CDR3 reads CSVEATGAYGYTF. The CDR3 DNA reads TGCAGCGTTGAAGCCACAGGGGCCTATGGCTACACCTTC.

The chain links TRBV4-1 to TRBJ2-2, with 13 bases matching TRBD2. Germline V gene data show CDR1 as MGHRA and CDR2 as YSYEKL. V lost 4 bases, J lost 4 bases, and 6 bases stayed unmatched. The CDR3 extends over 17 amino acids. The DNA for the CDR3 is TGCGCCAGCAGCCGCGGACTAGCGGGGGCTAGCACCGGGGAGCTGTTTTTT. Translated: CASSRGLAGASTGELFF.

Turning to this clone: This sample includes further DNA sequences coding for the same CDR3. The chain uses TRBV5-1 and TRBJ1-6; 7 nucleotides agree with TRBD1. The CDR3 consists of 15 residues. Germline V CDR1 and CDR2: SGHRS, YFSETQ. J lost 6 bases, V lost 0 bases, and 3 bases had no gene match. The CDR3, as DNA: TGCGCCAGCAGCTTGGACAGACAGGGTAATTCACCCCTCCACTTT. Its translation is CASSLDRQGNSPLHF.

CDR3 DNA sequence: TGTGCCTATCTTGGACAGGGGGATGGCTACACCTTC. Encoded protein: CAYLGQGDGYTF. This chain links TRBV30 with TRBJ1-2, with 10 bases lining up with TRBD1. The germline V gene has CDR1 GTSNPN and CDR2 SVGIG (reference sequence). This CDR3 has 12 amino acids. J was trimmed by 6 bases and V by 7 bases; bases with no gene match: 5.

V gene TRBV4-1 combines with J gene TRBJ1-2, with 9 bases fitting TRBD1. CDR3 length: 16 residues. Trimming removed 3 bases from V and 5 bases from J; junction bases left unmatched: 10. Germline values: CDR1 MGHRA, CDR2 YSYEKL. The CDR3 here is CASSQGTGKNTYGYTF. The CDR3 bases are TGCGCCAGCAGCCAGGGGACAGGGAAAAACACTTATGGCTACACCTTC.

The chain recombines TRBV28 with TRBJ2-5; 8 bases agree with TRBD2. This CDR3 spans 13 amino acids. V lost 9 bases and J lost 2; bases outside the gene matches: 5. Germline V lookup: CDR1 MDHEN, CDR2 SYDVKM. As DNA, the CDR3 is TGTGCCAGTCGTAGCGGGGCTCAAGAGACCCAGTACTTC. Translating gives CASRSGAQETQYF.

This clone was seen only once. J is TRBJ1-5 and V is TRBV5-1; 9 bases map to TRBD1. Germline-derived CDR1 and CDR2 are SGHRS and YFSETQ. The CDR3 covers 15 residues. Unmatched junction bases numbered 2, after V lost 4 bases and J lost 0 bases. The CDR3 protein is CASSEQGASNQPQHF. The DNA for the CDR3 is TGCGCCAGCAGCGAACAGGGGGCTAGCAATCAGCCCCAGCATTTT. Full variable domain (remainder filled in from reference TRBV5-1 and TRBJ1-5): KAGVTQTPRYLIKTRGQQVTLSCSPISGHRSVSWYQQTPGQGLQFLFEYFSETQRNKGNFPGRFSGRQFSNSRSEMNVSTLELGDSALYLCASSEQGASNQPQHFGDGTRLSIL.

The chain carries TRBV30 and TRBJ1-4, with unresolved D. V gave up 4 bases and J gave up 7 bases, with 16 bases separating them. Germline-derived CDR1 and CDR2 are GTSNPN and SVGIG (reference sequence). The CDR3 is 14 residues long. CDR3 in DNA: TGTGCCTGGACTCCGGGAGTGTTGCGTGAAAAACTGTTTTTT. Residues: CAWTPGVLREKLFF. Drawing the rest from reference TRBV30 and TRBJ1-4, the complete variable domain is SQTIHQWPATLVQPVGSPLSLECTVEGTSNPNLYWYRQAAGRGLQLLFYSVGIGQISSEVPQNLSASRPQDRQFILSSKKLLLSDSGFYLCAWTPGVLREKLFFGSGTQLSVL.

The V call is TRBV5-1, the J call TRBJ2-7; no definite D call. Trimming left V 0 bases short and J 1 base short, with 5 bases between. Per germline, CDR1 SGHRS and CDR2 YFSETQ. The CDR3 runs 13 residues. The CDR3 bases are TGCGCCAGCAGCTTGGCTAGTTCCTACGAGCAGTACTTC. Protein product: CASSLASSYEQYF.

The chain uses TRBV3-1 (or the pseudogene TRBV3-2) and TRBJ1-1; the D is unclear. The germline V gene encodes CDR1 LGHDT and CDR2 YNNKEL (reference sequence). V lost 4 bases and J lost 5, with 17 bases in between. The CDR3 consists of 15 residues. The DNA of the CDR3 is TGTGCCAGCAGCCTAGAGGACGGGAGGGAAACTGAAGCTTTCTTT. Its translation is CASSLEDGRETEAFF.

The rearrangement uses TRBV6-5 and TRBJ1-5; D remains unclear. Germline V gives CDR1 MNHEY, CDR2 SVGAGI. Between the trimmed V and J ends, which lost 0 bases and 4 bases, there was a span of 7 bases. The CDR3 loop spans 14 amino acids. CDR3 nucleotides: TGTGCCAGCAGTTACTCTCCAGGTAATCAGCCCCAGCATTTT. Translating it yields CASSYSPGNQPQHF.

In this sample, this clone turned up once. V usage is TRBV7-9 and J usage is TRBJ1-2, with TRBD1 matching 10 bases. The CDR3 is made up of 15 amino acids. J was trimmed by 9 bases and V by 5 bases; bases with no gene match: 12. CDR1 and CDR2 (germline): SEHNR, FQNEAQ (reference sequence). Here the CDR3 DNA reads TGTGCCAGCAGCCTCCTAGGGACAGGGGCTGTAAGCTACACCTTC. It codes for CASSLLGTGAVSYTF.

This chain uses TRBV19 with TRBJ2-7; maybe TRBD1 (5 bases). Per the germline V gene, CDR1 is LNHDA and CDR2 is SQIVND (reference sequence). Trimming left V 6 bases short and J 2 bases short, with 11 bases between. CDR3 size: 13 residues. The DNA for the CDR3 is TGTGCCAGTAGCAATACAGGTCCCTACGAGCAGTACTTC. It encodes CASSNTGPYEQYF.

The V gene is TRBV5-1, the J gene TRBJ1-6, with a weak D call TRBD1 (5 bases). The V gene lost 4 bases and the J gene lost 7 bases, with 15 bases spanning the gap. Germline CDR1 reads SGHRS; CDR2 reads YFSETQ. CDR3 length: 15 residues. The CDR3 region is CASSPGDRENSPLHF. The CDR3, as DNA: TGCGCCAGCAGCCCGGGGGACCGGGAGAATTCACCCCTCCACTTT.

V gene TRBV19 combines with J gene TRBJ2-1, with 7 bases that match TRBD2. Germline V CDR1 and CDR2: LNHDA, SQIVND (reference sequence). V was pared by 4 bases and J by 8 bases, with 8 bases of the junction left unmatched. This CDR3 is 14 amino acids long. CDR3 sequence (DNA): TGTGCCAGTAGTAACCGGGACTATTGGGATGAGCAGTTCTTC. Protein product: CASSNRDYWDEQFF. Using reference TRBV19 and TRBJ2-1 for the parts outside the CDR3, the full variable domain is DGGITQSPKYLFRKEGQNVTLSCEQNLNHDAMYWYRQDPGQGLRLIYYSQIVNDFQKGDIAEGYSVSREKKESFPLTVTSAQKNPTAFYLCASSNRDYWDEQFFGPGTRLTVL.

The chain combines TRBV7-9 with TRBJ2-2, with 9 bases lining up with TRBD1. CDR1 is SEHNR and CDR2 is FQNEAQ in the germline V gene (reference sequence). The J segment lost 2 bases and the V segment lost 3 bases, leaving 7 bases of the junction unmatched. CDR3 length equals 17 residues. The DNA for the CDR3 is TGTGCCAGCAGCTTCCCCCGGGGACAGGGAAACACCGGGGAGCTGTTTTTT. Translating gives CASSFPRGQGNTGELFF.

This chain connects TRBV4-3 to TRBJ1-1; D uncertain. Trimming pared 0 bases from V and 5 bases from J, leaving 7 bases between. There are 13 residues in the CDR3. Germline lookup yields CDR1 LGHNA and CDR2 YSLEER. CDR3 in amino acids: CASSQDPGTEAFF. The CDR3 DNA sequence: TGCGCCAGCAGCCAAGATCCGGGTACTGAAGCTTTCTTT.

Here the CDR3 DNA reads TGCGCCGGGATCACTGGGACTAGCAATGAGCAGTTCTTC. Its protein is CAGITGTSNEQFF. V is TRBV10-2 and J is TRBJ2-1; TRBD2 agrees at 8 bases. V lost 11 bases and J lost 6; bases outside the gene matches: 9. CDR1 is WSHSY, CDR2 SAAADI, per germline. The CDR3 loop spans 13 amino acids.

The chain uses TRBV24-1 and TRBJ2-2; 7 nucleotides line up with TRBD2. Trimming removed 4 bases from V and 1 base from J; junction bases left unmatched: 8. Germline CDR1 and CDR2: KGHDR and SFDVKD. The CDR3 is made up of 17 amino acids. The CDR3 loop reads CATSESLAAKNTGELFF. CDR3 bases: TGTGCCACCAGTGAATCCCTAGCGGCCAAGAACACCGGGGAGCTGTTTTTT.

The chain carries TRBV3-1 (or the pseudogene TRBV3-2) and TRBJ2-5; 9 nucleotides line up with TRBD1. Germline values: CDR1 LGHDT, CDR2 YNNKEL (reference sequence). The CDR3 has 14 amino acids. V lost 0 bases and J lost 6; bases outside the gene matches: 2. The CDR3 loop reads CASSQDDRGKTQYF. The CDR3 region has the DNA TGTGCCAGCAGCCAAGATGACAGGGGGAAGACCCAGTACTTC.

This clone showed up just once. The rearrangement joins TRBV7-6 to TRBJ1-2; the D gene is possibly TRBD1 (5 bases). The CDR3 sequence is 13 residues long. V shed 3 bases and J shed 2 bases, with 7 bases lying between them. Germline-derived CDR1 and CDR2 are SGHVS and FNYEAQ. The CDR3: CASSLGQNYGYTF. The DNA of the CDR3 is TGTGCCAGCAGCTTGGGGCAGAACTATGGCTACACCTTC.